This entry features one T cell receptor beta chain sequence. The antigen is not known. This record comes from a study of T cell clones after liver transplantation. Study as a whole: TCRbeta sequencing after a pre-transplant mixed lymphocyte reaction identified graft-donor-reactive clones, later tracked in post-transplant blood. Timepoints were pre-transplant, pre-withdrawal, and after withdrawal was completed or failed.

General observations from the study: Graft donor-reactive T cells may have migrated into the graft rather than being deleted.

The table came from immunoSEQ multiplex PCR; TCRdb's copy has only in-frame clones and leaves some out. Of roughly 100,000 clones in the sample, around 84% are singletons; the top ten hold approximately 3%. The receptor was isolated from a human patient who received a liver transplant. Some T cells may be graft donor cells. Specimen: CD4+ T cells from blood, collected around 4 years after liver transplant.

The CDR3 DNA sequence: TGTGCCAGCAGCTTAAGGGCTAGGACTAGCACAGATACGCAGTATTTT. Translating gives CASSLRARTSTDTQYF. The chain recombines TRBV7-9 with TRBJ2-3; maybe TRBD2 (5 bases). From germline, CDR1 is SEHNR and CDR2 FQNEAQ (reference sequence). The CDR3 loop spans 16 amino acids. Trimming removed 2 bases from V and 0 bases from J, with 12 bases in between. The full variable domain, its missing parts supplied by reference TRBV7-9 and TRBJ2-3, is DTGVSQNPRHKITKRGQNVTFRCDPISEHNRLYWYRQTLGQGPEFLTYFQNEAQLEKSRLLSDRFSAERPKGSFSTLEIQRTEQGDSAMYLCASSLRARTSTDTQYFGPGTRLTVL.